Each of the 28 T cell receptor beta chains below was sequenced from the same sample in a study of blood T cell repertoires in COVID-19. The data were produced by immunoSEQ multiplex PCR, yet TCRdb's version contains in-frame clones alone and is incomplete. Here the sample spans approximately 300,000 clones, 90% being singletons. Sequencing used peripheral blood. These receptors were obtained from a middle-aged woman with COVID-19, enrolled during active disease.

The sample holds a few counts of this clone. The J gene is TRBJ1-2, the V gene TRBV18, with D perhaps TRBD1 (6 bases). The germline V and J ends were trimmed by 6 bases and 7 bases, with 21 bases remaining between them. The germline V gene has CDR1 KGHSH and CDR2 LQKENI. There are 15 residues in the CDR3. The CDR3 DNA reads as TGTGCCAGCTCCCCGACAGGAATAGGATCAGGTGGCTACACCTTC. Residues: CASSPTGIGSGGYTF.

V usage is TRBV18 and J usage is TRBJ2-5; a weak D match, TRBD1 (5 bases). CDR3 size: 16 residues. Germline V gene lookup returns CDR1 KGHSH and CDR2 LQKENI. The V end lost 3 bases, the J end lost 4 bases, and 18 bases lay between the germline ends. As DNA, the CDR3 is TGTGCCAGCTCACCCCTCCATGGGGCACCGGGAGAGACCCAGTACTTC. It codes for CASSPLHGAPGETQYF.

V gene TRBV28 combines with J gene TRBJ2-7; D may be TRBD1 (7 bases). Germline V gene lookup returns CDR1 MDHEN and CDR2 SYDVKM. Trimming left V 0 bases short and J 3 bases short, with 15 bases between. The CDR3 loop spans 16 amino acids. The DNA of the CDR3 is TGTGCCAGCAGTTTATGTCGGGGGACAGTATGCTACGAGCAGTACTTC. Translated, it gives CASSLCRGTVCYEQYF.

This chain connects TRBV28 to TRBJ2-3; 14 positions agree with TRBD2. Trimming took 7 bases from V and 8 from J; bases not matched to a gene: 20. There are 19 residues in the CDR3. Germline CDR1 is MDHEN and CDR2 is SYDVKM. CDR3 DNA sequence: TGTGCCAGCACCCACCCTCCCGGGACTAGCGGGGGTCCTGGCGGTACGCAGTATTTT. Translated, it gives CASTHPPGTSGGPGGTQYF.

The rearrangement links TRBV14 to TRBJ2-7, with 11 bases lining up with TRBD1. The junction had 7 bases not matched to a gene; V was cut back by 4 bases and J by 2 bases. The CDR3 is made up of 16 amino acids. Germline CDR1 SGHDN, CDR2 FVKESK. CDR3 sequence reads: CASSPGTGGITYEQYF. The DNA of the CDR3 is TGTGCCAGCAGCCCCGGGACAGGGGGTATCACCTACGAGCAGTACTTC.

CDR3 in DNA: TGTGCCAGCAGTTTCCCCAGTCCCTACGAGCAGTACTTC. Amino acid sequence: CASSFPSPYEQYF. The genes are TRBV25-1 and TRBJ2-7; D ambiguous. V gave up 5 bases and J gave up 2 bases, with 10 bases separating them. CDR3 size: 13 residues. From germline, CDR1 is MGHDK and CDR2 SYGVNS.

The sample holds one count of this clone. The rearrangement uses TRBV7-9 and TRBJ2-7; 13 bases are shared with TRBD2. V shed 5 bases, J shed 6 bases, and the junction held 4 bases outside the gene matches. CDR3 length: 14 amino acids. Germline V gene lookup returns CDR1 SEHNR and CDR2 FQNEAQ (reference sequence). CDR3 region: CASSPGLAGVEQYF. The CDR3 DNA follows: TGTGCCAGCAGCCCCGGACTAGCGGGAGTCGAGCAGTACTTC.

This chain's CDR3 is CASSQDRQGYGYTF. The CDR3 DNA sequence: TGTGCCAGCAGCCAAGACAGGCAGGGCTATGGCTACACCTTC. The J gene is TRBJ1-2, the V gene TRBV3-1 (or the pseudogene TRBV3-2); D might be TRBD1 (5 bases). Deletions cut 0 bases from V and 4 bases from J, with 9 bases between. Germline loops: CDR1 LGHDT, CDR2 YNNKEL (reference sequence). The CDR3 sequence is 14 residues long.

The V gene is TRBV3-1 (or the pseudogene TRBV3-2), the J gene TRBJ2-5; D possibly corresponds to TRBD2 (6 bases). Per germline, CDR1 LGHDT and CDR2 YNNKEL (reference sequence). Trimming cost V 0 bases and J 5 bases, with 13 bases left between them. The CDR3 length is 15 residues. CDR3 in amino acids: CASSQETGRWETQYF. The CDR3 bases are TGTGCCAGCAGCCAAGAGACGGGGAGGTGGGAGACCCAGTACTTC.

The V call is TRBV6-2 or TRBV6-3, the J call TRBJ2-1, with D maybe TRBD2 (5 bases). The CDR3 has 11 residues. The V end lost 5 bases, the J end lost 7 bases, and 6 bases lay between the germline ends. CDR1 MNHEY and CDR2 SVGEGT come from the germline V gene. CDR3 bases: TGTGCCAGCAGTCCGGGAAATGAGCAGTTCTTC. Protein product: CASSPGNEQFF.

This chain joins TRBV2 and TRBJ1-2, with D uncertain. The CDR3 contains 11 residues. CDR1 and CDR2 (germline): SNHLY, FYNNEI. V lost 9 bases to trimming and J lost 3 bases, with 8 bases between them. Here the CDR3 DNA reads TGTGCCAGTTTTCGGGACTATGGCTACACCTTC. This codes for CASFRDYGYTF.

The rearrangement uses TRBV28 and TRBJ2-7; maybe TRBD1 (5 bases). The V end was cut by 3 bases, the J end by 1 base, with 10 bases between. Germline CDR1 MDHEN, CDR2 SYDVKM. CDR3 length: 14 amino acids. The CDR3 protein is CASSFGRVSYEQYF. The CDR3 bases are TGTGCCAGCAGTTTCGGCAGGGTTTCCTACGAGCAGTACTTC.

This clone was counted a few times. This CDR3 reads CASSPSGLAGARGTQYF. CDR3 bases: TGTGCCAGCAGCCCTTCGGGACTAGCGGGGGCCCGGGGGACCCAGTACTTC. The chain combines TRBV7-2 with TRBJ2-5, with TRBD2 matching over 14 bases. Per germline, CDR1 SGHTA and CDR2 FQGNSA. Losses at the gene ends were 5 bases for V and 7 bases for J; bases not matched to a gene: 12. The CDR3 covers 17 residues.

V and J are TRBV9 and TRBJ2-2, with 7 bases matching TRBD2. Germline-derived CDR1 and CDR2 are SGDLS and YYNGEE. CDR3 size: 15 residues. Trimming took 2 bases from V and 4 from J; bases not matched to a gene: 5. CDR3 sequence: CASSVRSGGTGELFF. The CDR3 DNA follows: TGTGCCAGCAGCGTCCGGTCGGGAGGCACCGGGGAGCTGTTTTTT.

The genes are TRBV6-5 and TRBJ2-1; 9 nucleotides align to TRBD2. The CDR3 covers 15 residues. CDR1 and CDR2 (germline): MNHEY, SVGAGI. The trim removed 7 bases at V and 7 bases at J, leaving 11 bases unmatched. CDR3 sequence: CASTHGVREGNEQFF. Written as DNA, the CDR3 is TGTGCCAGCACTCATGGGGTGCGGGAGGGGAATGAGCAGTTCTTC.

The gene calls are TRBV11-2 and TRBJ2-7, with 7 bases lining up with TRBD1. This CDR3 has 16 amino acids. V trimming: 4 bases; J trimming: 2 bases; junction bases outside the gene matches: 11. Germline CDR1 reads SGHAT; CDR2 reads FQNNGV. The CDR3 DNA reads as TGTGCCAGCAGCTCCATCGGACAGGTTAATACCTACGAGCAGTACTTC. Translated, it gives CASSSIGQVNTYEQYF.

This chain joins TRBV29-1 and TRBJ2-5, with 7 positions matching TRBD1. CDR3 length: 14 amino acids. Germline trimming cut 2 bases from V and 2 bases from J; bases unmatched to any gene: 5. The germline V gene has CDR1 SQVTM and CDR2 ANQGSEA. The CDR3 sequence: CSVELGRGQETQYF. CDR3 nucleotides: TGCAGCGTTGAATTGGGCAGGGGGCAAGAGACCCAGTACTTC. Full variable domain (rest looked up from reference TRBV29-1 and TRBJ2-5): SAVISQKPSRDICQRGTSLTIQCQVDSQVTMMFWYRQQPGQSLTLIATANQGSEATYESGFVIDKFPISRPNLTFSTLTVSNMSPEDSSIYLCSVELGRGQETQYFGPGTRLLVL.

The V call is TRBV2, the J call TRBJ1-2; D might be TRBD1 (5 bases). Germline CDR1 reads SNHLY; CDR2 reads FYNNEI. Trimming stripped 2 bases from V and 7 bases from J, with 8 bases between. This CDR3 has 12 residues. The CDR3 coding sequence is TGTGCCAGCAGTGAATTAGGGGCTGGCTACACCTTC. It translates to CASSELGAGYTF.

A few counts support this clone. The genes are TRBV2 and TRBJ2-7, with D perhaps TRBD2 (6 bases). This CDR3 has 16 amino acids. The V gene's germline CDR1 is SNHLY and CDR2 FYNNEI. The V end was cut by 6 bases, the J end by 4 bases, with 22 bases between. The DNA for the CDR3 is TGTGCCAGCAGGCTGGCGGGGAGCTCCCCCTTTTACGAGCAGTACTTC. It specifies CASRLAGSSPFYEQYF.

This chain joins TRBV19 and TRBJ2-7; TRBD1 aligns across 8 bases. The CDR3 is 16 amino acids. The trim removed 5 bases at V and 0 bases at J, leaving 9 bases unmatched. Germline V gene data show CDR1 as LNHDA and CDR2 as SQIVND (reference sequence). The DNA of the CDR3 is TGTGCCAGTAGTCCTTACGGGACAGGCCTCTCCTACGAGCAGTACTTC. It codes for CASSPYGTGLSYEQYF. Drawing the rest from reference TRBV19 and TRBJ2-7, the complete variable domain is DGGITQSPKYLFRKEGQNVTLSCEQNLNHDAMYWYRQDPGQGLRLIYYSQIVNDFQKGDIAEGYSVSREKKESFPLTVTSAQKNPTAFYLCASSPYGTGLSYEQYFGPGTRLTVT.

This chain connects TRBV15 to TRBJ2-1; possible D gene TRBD2, 5 bases. Germline V lookup: CDR1 LNHNV, CDR2 YYDKDF (reference sequence). V lost 2 bases and J lost 7, with 12 bases in between. The CDR3 spans 14 residues. The CDR3 bases are TGTGCCACCAGCAGACGGGGAAACCTAAATGAGCAGTTCTTC. Encoded protein: CATSRRGNLNEQFF.

The chain has TRBV11-2 and TRBJ2-1, with 8 nucleotides matching TRBD2. Germline V gene data show CDR1 as SGHAT and CDR2 as FQNNGV. CDR3 size: 15 residues. With 1 base clipped from V and 8 bases from J, the junction kept 7 bases outside the gene matches. The CDR3 region is CASSLAGGAVDEQFF. Written as DNA, the CDR3 is TGTGCCAGCAGCTTAGCGGGAGGGGCCGTGGATGAGCAGTTCTTC.

CDR3 nucleotide sequence: TGTGCCAGCAGCGCTCTTGGTCCAGGGGATCGTACAGATACGCAGTATTTT. Protein product: CASSALGPGDRTDTQYF. The chain employs TRBV5-5 and TRBJ2-3, with D tentatively TRBD1 (6 bases). Germline loops: CDR1 SGHKS, CDR2 YYEKEE (reference sequence). This CDR3 region has 17 residues. Between the trimmed V and J ends, which lost 4 bases and 3 bases, there was a span of 21 bases.

This sequence joins TRBV4-1 and TRBJ1-3; D uncertain. The CDR3 totals 16 residues. Germline CDR1 MGHRA, CDR2 YSYEKL. The V end was cut by 3 bases, the J end by 0 bases, with 12 bases between. The CDR3 loop is CASSHPLVSSGNTIYF. In nucleotides, the CDR3 is TGCGCCAGCAGCCACCCCCTCGTTAGCTCTGGAAACACCATATATTTT.

This clone was found a few times. The rearrangement links TRBV6-2 or TRBV6-3 to TRBJ1-6, with 7 positions matching TRBD1. The CDR3 is made up of 19 amino acids. Trimming cost V 1 base and J 2 bases; bases outside gene matches: 11. Germline V lookup: CDR1 MNHEY, CDR2 SVGEGT. CDR3 sequence: CASSYFRGHGTAYNSPLHF. CDR3 nucleotide sequence: TGTGCCAGCAGTTACTTTCGGGGACACGGGACAGCCTATAATTCACCCCTCCACTTT.

This clone has a single count. The genes are TRBV28 and TRBJ2-4; possibly TRBD2 for D (6 bases). The CDR3 loop spans 16 amino acids. Trimming stripped 2 bases from V and 0 bases from J, with 11 bases between. Germline lookup yields CDR1 MDHEN and CDR2 SYDVKM. The CDR3: CASSLVAVGAKNIQYF. For the CDR3, the DNA is TGTGCCAGCAGTTTAGTAGCGGTGGGAGCCAAAAACATTCAGTACTTC.

V and J are TRBV7-2 and TRBJ2-2; 9 nucleotides match TRBD2. CDR1 and CDR2 from the germline V gene are SGHTA and FQGNSA. Trimming removed 3 bases from V and 2 bases from J; junction bases left unmatched: 4. The CDR3 totals 16 residues. The CDR3: CASSLGLAVNTGELFF. The CDR3 coding sequence is TGTGCCAGCAGCTTGGGACTAGCAGTTAACACCGGGGAGCTGTTTTTT.

The chain is built from TRBV2 and TRBJ2-1; no reliable D call. Trimming cost V 4 bases and J 0 bases, with 10 bases left between them. The CDR3 contains 15 residues. Per the germline V gene, CDR1 is SNHLY and CDR2 is FYNNEI. The CDR3 loop is CASSARLSSYNEQFF. The CDR3 DNA is TGTGCCAGCAGTGCCCGCCTAAGCTCCTACAATGAGCAGTTCTTC.